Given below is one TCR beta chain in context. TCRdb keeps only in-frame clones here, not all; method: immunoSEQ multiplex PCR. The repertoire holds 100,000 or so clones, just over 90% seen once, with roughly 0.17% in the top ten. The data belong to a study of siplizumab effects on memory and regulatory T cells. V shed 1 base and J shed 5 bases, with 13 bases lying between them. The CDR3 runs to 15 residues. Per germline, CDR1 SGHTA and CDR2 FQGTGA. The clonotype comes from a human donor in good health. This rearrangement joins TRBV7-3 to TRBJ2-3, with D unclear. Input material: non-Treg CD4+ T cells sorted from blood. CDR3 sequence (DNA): TGTGCCAGCAGCTTAATCGCTATATCTTTAGATACGCAGTATTTT. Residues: CASSLIAISLDTQYF.